These 27 T cell receptor beta chains were all obtained from the same sample, sequenced in a study of CD8 T cells in Susac syndrome. Reverse transcription of roughly 0.45 to 1 ug RNA used random hexamers. MiXCR was run by TCRdb on the immunoSEQ multiplex PCR reads, yielding one entry per CDR3 protein. Of 180,000 or so distinct CDR3 sequences in the sample, just under 95% were seen once. Source material: CD4+ T cells from PBMCs. The receptors here all came from a human donor with Susac syndrome.

The chain joins TRBV7-2 to TRBJ2-5; 9 positions agree with TRBD2. The V gene end was trimmed by 1 base and the J gene end by 7 bases; junction bases not matched to a gene: 10. The germline V gene has CDR1 SGHTA and CDR2 FQGNSA. This CDR3 is 16 amino acids long. In nucleotides, the CDR3 is TGTGCCAGCAGCTTAGATGCGGGGGGGATCTTGGGGACCCAGTACTTC. Its protein product is CASSLDAGGILGTQYF.

The rearrangement joins TRBV6-6 to TRBJ1-1; possibly TRBD1 for D (5 bases). V lost 4 bases to trimming and J lost 1 base, with 10 bases between them. The length of the CDR3 is 14 residues. CDR1 and CDR2 (germline): MNHNY, SVGAGI (reference sequence). The CDR3 protein is CASSSGTENTEAFF. The CDR3, as DNA: TGTGCCAGCAGTTCGGGGACGGAGAACACTGAAGCTTTCTTT.

The chain uses TRBV7-3 and TRBJ2-5, with a weak D call TRBD1 (7 bases). The germline gives CDR1 SGHTA, CDR2 FQGTGA. Trimming removed 4 bases at V and 5 bases at J, with 14 bases between. The CDR3 covers 14 residues. The CDR3 here is CASSSTGAGETQYF. The CDR3 coding sequence is TGTGCCAGCAGCTCAACAGGGGCGGGGGAGACCCAGTACTTC.

The rearrangement joins TRBV28 to TRBJ2-3; TRBD1 is a possible D gene (5 bases). From germline, CDR1 is MDHEN and CDR2 SYDVKM. This CDR3 spans 16 amino acids. Trimming took 4 bases from V and 2 from J, leaving 16 bases between them. CDR3 sequence reads: CASSSTRQFPTDTQYF. The CDR3 nucleotides read TGTGCCAGCAGTTCCACCAGACAGTTCCCCACAGATACGCAGTATTTT.

DNA for the CDR3: TGTGCCAGCAGTTTCATCCCAGCCACAGATACGCAGTATTTT. Amino acid sequence: CASSFIPATDTQYF. The chain uses TRBV27 and TRBJ2-3; no clear D. Germline-derived CDR1 and CDR2 are MNHEY and SMNVEV (reference sequence). Between the trimmed V and J ends, which lost 3 bases and 2 bases, there was a span of 9 bases. The CDR3 is 14 amino acids.

The chain is built from TRBV29-1 and TRBJ2-3, with no clear D. The CDR3 contains 18 residues. Trimming shortened V by 2 bases and J by 2 bases, and 23 bases separated the two germline ends. Germline assignment: CDR1 SQVTM and CDR2 ANQGSEA. Here the CDR3 reads CSVEQSVVGLGNTDTQYF. DNA for the CDR3: TGCAGCGTTGAACAATCTGTTGTTGGATTGGGGAACACAGATACGCAGTATTTT.

The chain carries TRBV7-9 and TRBJ2-5, with a possible D match to TRBD1 (5 bases). The CDR3 is made up of 15 amino acids. Germline assignment: CDR1 SEHNR and CDR2 FQNEAQ (reference sequence). V was clipped by 5 bases and J by 2 bases, with 15 bases between them. The CDR3 protein is CASSKLKGKQETQYF. As DNA, the CDR3 is TGTGCCAGCAGCAAACTAAAGGGGAAGCAAGAGACCCAGTACTTC.

This clonotype was seen just once. The rearrangement joins TRBV5-6 to TRBJ1-5; TRBD1 agrees at 7 bases. The length of the CDR3 is 16 residues. V lost 3 bases and J lost 1; bases outside the gene matches: 7. Germline CDR1 reads SGHDT; CDR2 reads YYEEEE. CDR3 nucleotide sequence: TGTGCCAGCAGCTCGAGACAGGGAGGAAGCAATCAGCCCCAGCATTTT. Protein: CASSSRQGGSNQPQHF.

CDR3 sequence reads: CSARPILAGGPDEQFF. The DNA of the CDR3 is TGCAGTGCTAGACCCATACTAGCGGGAGGGCCCGATGAGCAGTTCTTC. J is TRBJ2-1 and V is TRBV20-1; 13 positions match TRBD2. The germline V gene has CDR1 DFQATT and CDR2 SNEGSKA (reference sequence). The V segment lost 2 bases and the J segment 8 bases; nucleotides outside the gene matches: 9. CDR3 length: 16 residues.

The chain couples TRBV15 to TRBJ1-1; D is perhaps TRBD1 (6 bases). V dropped 0 bases and J dropped 0 bases, with 14 bases sitting between them. Germline assignment: CDR1 LNHNV and CDR2 YYDKDF (reference sequence). CDR3 length equals 17 residues. The CDR3 nucleotides read TGTGCCACCAGCAGAGATGTCGGGGGCTCCCTGAACACTGAAGCTTTCTTT. Encoded protein: CATSRDVGGSLNTEAFF.

This clonotype was seen once. This sequence joins TRBV4-3 and TRBJ1-1; weak D call: TRBD1 (5 bases). V dropped 0 bases and J dropped 0 bases, with 11 bases sitting between them. This CDR3 has 16 residues. Germline CDR1 is LGHNA and CDR2 is YSLEER. CDR3 region: CASSQDGGLVNTEAFF. CDR3 nucleotide sequence: TGCGCCAGCAGCCAAGATGGGGGACTCGTGAACACTGAAGCTTTCTTT.

The chain uses TRBV28 and TRBJ2-7; 11 nucleotides line up with TRBD1. Germline-derived CDR1 and CDR2 are MDHEN and SYDVKM. The V segment lost 10 bases and the J segment 3 bases; nucleotides outside the gene matches: 5. The CDR3 has 13 amino acids. CDR3 sequence: CATLDRGLYEQYF. The CDR3 coding sequence is TGTGCCACCCTGGACAGGGGGCTCTACGAGCAGTACTTC.

The J gene is TRBJ2-7, the V gene TRBV20-1; D is possibly TRBD1 (6 bases). The CDR3 runs 12 residues. CDR1 is DFQATT, CDR2 SNEGSKA, per germline (reference sequence). Trimming pared 5 bases from V and 0 bases from J, leaving 8 bases between. CDR3 bases: TGCAGTGCTGAGGACAGCTCCTACGAGCAGTACTTC. Translating gives CSAEDSSYEQYF.

The genes are TRBV25-1 and TRBJ1-1; D call uncertain. In germline, CDR1 is MGHDK, CDR2 SYGVNS. The CDR3 is 14 amino acids. Trimming removed 1 base from V and 6 bases from J, with 12 bases in between. The CDR3, as DNA: TGTGCCAGCAGTGAATTCGGGGATCCCCCTGAAGCTTTCTTT. This translates into CASSEFGDPPEAFF.

V usage is TRBV28 and J usage is TRBJ1-4; a possible D gene is TRBD1 (5 bases). Trimming took off 10 bases at V and 0 bases at J, with 9 bases between the two ends. The CDR3 totals 13 residues. The germline V gene has CDR1 MDHEN and CDR2 SYDVKM. In DNA form, the CDR3 reads TGTGCCACGCAGGGTGCAACTAATGAAAAACTGTTTTTT. Residues: CATQGATNEKLFF.

The chain carries TRBV5-8 and TRBJ2-7; D is uncertain. V gave up 0 bases and J gave up 2 bases, with 12 bases separating them. Germline CDR1 SGHTS, CDR2 YDEGEE. This CDR3 has 15 amino acids. The CDR3 nucleotides read TGTGCCAGCAGCTTGGACGGCAGAGTCCCCTACGAGCAGTACTTC. Translating gives CASSLDGRVPYEQYF.

Here the CDR3 reads CASSLVSTVGETQYF. CDR3 DNA sequence: TGTGCCAGCAGTTTAGTGTCAACAGTTGGGGAGACCCAGTACTTC. This sequence joins TRBV28 and TRBJ2-5; D is undetermined. The germline CDR1 and CDR2 sequences are MDHEN and SYDVKM. CDR3 length: 15 residues. The germline V and J ends were trimmed by 2 bases and 5 bases, with 15 bases remaining between them.

Only one count was recorded for this clonotype. The CDR3 spells CASSFSPGSDAYNEQFF. CDR3 nucleotides: TGCGCCAGCAGCTTTTCCCCGGGTTCCGACGCCTACAATGAGCAGTTCTTC. V gene TRBV5-1 combines with J gene TRBJ2-1; no clear D gene. The CDR3 spans 17 residues. Deletions cut 2 bases from V and 2 bases from J, with 17 bases between. The V gene's germline CDR1 is SGHRS and CDR2 YFSETQ.

The V and J genes are TRBV27 and TRBJ1-4, with D maybe TRBD1 (5 bases). The V and J ends lost 7 bases and 4 bases respectively, with 10 bases between them. Looked up from germline, CDR1 is MNHEY and CDR2 is SMNVEV (reference sequence). CDR3 length: 13 residues. CDR3 protein: CASTGQNNEKLFF. The CDR3 bases are TGTGCCAGCACAGGGCAGAATAATGAAAAACTGTTTTTT.

This clonotype was observed once. CDR3 sequence (DNA): TGTGCCAGCACCGAGGGCCACTTGGATGAGCAGTTCTTC. Translation: CASTEGHLDEQFF. The chain couples TRBV4-2 to TRBJ2-1, with D possibly being TRBD2 (5 bases). Trimming pared 7 bases from V and 8 bases from J, leaving 15 bases between. Germline V gene data show CDR1 as LGHNA and CDR2 as YNFKEQ. The CDR3 has 13 residues.

This clonotype is a singleton in its sample. V is TRBV19 and J is TRBJ2-1; D is ambiguous. CDR3 length: 13 residues. Germline CDR1 and CDR2: LNHDA and SQIVND (reference sequence). V was pared by 6 bases and J by 5 bases, with 11 bases between. The CDR3 DNA is TGTGCCAGTAGCACCACCGTGGACAATGAGCAGTTCTTC. It codes for CASSTTVDNEQFF. Based on the CDR3 plus reference TRBV19 and TRBJ2-1, the full variable domain is DGGITQSPKYLFRKEGQNVTLSCEQNLNHDAMYWYRQDPGQGLRLIYYSQIVNDFQKGDIAEGYSVSREKKESFPLTVTSAQKNPTAFYLCASSTTVDNEQFFGPGTRLTVL.

V is TRBV19 and J is TRBJ2-2, with TRBD2 matching over 7 bases. CDR3 size: 16 residues. J lost 5 bases, V lost 1 base, and 7 bases had no gene match. CDR1 is LNHDA, CDR2 SQIVND, per germline (reference sequence). The CDR3 sequence: CASSIVSAGVTGELFF. The CDR3 DNA follows: TGTGCCAGTAGTATAGTTTCGGCGGGAGTAACCGGGGAGCTGTTTTTT.

This chain connects TRBV30 to TRBJ1-2; 7 positions match TRBD1. This CDR3 has 16 residues. Germline CDR1 GTSNPN, CDR2 SVGIG (reference sequence). J was trimmed by 1 base and V by 1 base; bases with no gene match: 9. The CDR3 loop reads CAWSGQGELFNYGYTF. In DNA, the CDR3 is TGTGCCTGGAGTGGCCAGGGGGAACTATTTAACTATGGCTACACCTTC.

The J gene is TRBJ1-4, the V gene TRBV20-1, with D maybe TRBD1 (6 bases). Per the germline V gene, CDR1 is DFQATT and CDR2 is SNEGSKA (reference sequence). CDR3 size: 15 residues. V lost 0 bases to trimming and J lost 4 bases, with 12 bases between them. The CDR3 reads CSARDGQKINEKLFF. CDR3 coding DNA: TGCAGTGCTAGAGATGGACAGAAGATTAATGAAAAACTGTTTTTT.

CDR3 loop: CSVLRAGGTEAFF. DNA of the CDR3: TGCAGCGTTCTCAGGGCCGGGGGCACTGAAGCTTTCTTT. The rearrangement links TRBV29-1 to TRBJ1-1; D is perhaps TRBD1 (5 bases). Germline assignment: CDR1 SQVTM and CDR2 ANQGSEA. The CDR3 contains 13 residues. The V end lost 5 bases, the J end lost 4 bases, and 14 bases lay between the germline ends.

The chain employs TRBV9 and TRBJ2-5; 7 nucleotides align to TRBD2. Germline V gene lookup returns CDR1 SGDLS and CDR2 YYNGEE. The CDR3 has 14 residues. Germline trimming cut 3 bases from V and 3 bases from J; bases unmatched to any gene: 5. CDR3 sequence: CASSGGLGEETQYF. CDR3 nucleotide sequence: TGTGCCAGCAGCGGCGGACTAGGGGAAGAGACCCAGTACTTC.

The rearrangement joins TRBV25-1 to TRBJ2-7, with 9 bases lining up with TRBD1. Trimming took 5 bases from V and 5 from J; bases not matched to a gene: 13. The CDR3 covers 16 residues. Germline values: CDR1 MGHDK, CDR2 SYGVNS. The CDR3 region has the DNA TGTGCCAGCAGTACTTTGGGGGGGACAGGGTCCGACGAGCAGTACTTC. Amino acids: CASSTLGGTGSDEQYF.